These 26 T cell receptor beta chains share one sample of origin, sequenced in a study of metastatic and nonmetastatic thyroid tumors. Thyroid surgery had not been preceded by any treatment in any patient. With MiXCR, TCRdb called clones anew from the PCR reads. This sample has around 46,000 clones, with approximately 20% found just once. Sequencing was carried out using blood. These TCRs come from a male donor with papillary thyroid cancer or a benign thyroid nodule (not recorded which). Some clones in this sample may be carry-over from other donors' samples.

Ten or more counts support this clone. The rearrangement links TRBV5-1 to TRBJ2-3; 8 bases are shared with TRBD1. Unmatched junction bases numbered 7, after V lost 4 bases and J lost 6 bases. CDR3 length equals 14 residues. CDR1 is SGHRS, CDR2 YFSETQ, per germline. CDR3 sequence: CASSGQDRVDTQYF. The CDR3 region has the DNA TGCGCCAGCAGCGGACAGGACAGGGTCGATACGCAGTATTTT.

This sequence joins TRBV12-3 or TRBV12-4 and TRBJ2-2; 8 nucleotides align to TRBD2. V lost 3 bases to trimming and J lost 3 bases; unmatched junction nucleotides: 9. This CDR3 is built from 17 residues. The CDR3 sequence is CASSFRASGLDTGELFF. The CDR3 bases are TGTGCCAGCAGTTTTCGGGCTAGCGGGTTGGACACCGGGGAGCTGTTTTTT.

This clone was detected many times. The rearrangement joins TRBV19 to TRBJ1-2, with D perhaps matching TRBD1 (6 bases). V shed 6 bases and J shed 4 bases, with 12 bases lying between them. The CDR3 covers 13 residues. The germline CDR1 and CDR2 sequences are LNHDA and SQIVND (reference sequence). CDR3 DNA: TGTGCCAGTAGGGAGACAGGCCCCTATGGCTACACCTTC. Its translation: CASRETGPYGYTF.

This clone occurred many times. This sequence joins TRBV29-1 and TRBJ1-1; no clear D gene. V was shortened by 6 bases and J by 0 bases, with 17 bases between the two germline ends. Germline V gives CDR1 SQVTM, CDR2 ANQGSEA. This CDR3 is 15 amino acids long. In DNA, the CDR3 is TGCAGCGTGGCCCCTGGGTGGGGAATGAACACTGAAGCTTTCTTT. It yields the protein CSVAPGWGMNTEAFF.

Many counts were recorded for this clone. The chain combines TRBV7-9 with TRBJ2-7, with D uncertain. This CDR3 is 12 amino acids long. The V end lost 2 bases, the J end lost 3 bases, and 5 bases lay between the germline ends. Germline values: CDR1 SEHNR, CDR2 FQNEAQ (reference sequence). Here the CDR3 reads CASSLFIYEQYF. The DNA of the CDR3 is TGTGCCAGCAGCTTATTCATCTACGAGCAGTACTTC.

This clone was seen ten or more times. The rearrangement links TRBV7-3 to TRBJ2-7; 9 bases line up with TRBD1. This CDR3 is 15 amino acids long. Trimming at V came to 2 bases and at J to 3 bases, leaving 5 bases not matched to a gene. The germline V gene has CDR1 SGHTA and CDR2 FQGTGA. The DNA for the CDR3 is TGTGCCAGCAGCTTAGGGGGGACAGGGATCTACGAGCAGTACTTC. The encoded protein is CASSLGGTGIYEQYF.

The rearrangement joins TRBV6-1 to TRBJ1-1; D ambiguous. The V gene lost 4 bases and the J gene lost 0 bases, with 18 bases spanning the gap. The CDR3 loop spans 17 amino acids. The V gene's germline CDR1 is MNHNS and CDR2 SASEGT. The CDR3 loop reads CASSASPAYYLNTEAFF. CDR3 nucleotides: TGTGCCAGCAGTGCGAGCCCAGCCTATTATTTGAACACTGAAGCTTTCTTT.

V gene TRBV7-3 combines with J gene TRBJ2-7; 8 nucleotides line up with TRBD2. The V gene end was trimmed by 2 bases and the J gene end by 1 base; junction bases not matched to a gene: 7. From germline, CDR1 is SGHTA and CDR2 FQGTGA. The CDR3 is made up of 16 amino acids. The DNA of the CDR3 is TGTGCCAGCAGCTTAGAGGGGACTAGTGGATCCTACGAGCAGTACTTC. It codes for CASSLEGTSGSYEQYF. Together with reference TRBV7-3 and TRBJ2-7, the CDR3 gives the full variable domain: GAGVSQTPSNKVTEKGKYVELRCDPISGHTALYWYRQSLGQGPEFLIYFQGTGAADDSGLPNDRFFAVRPEGSVSTLKIQRTERGDSAVYLCASSLEGTSGSYEQYFGPGTRLTVT.

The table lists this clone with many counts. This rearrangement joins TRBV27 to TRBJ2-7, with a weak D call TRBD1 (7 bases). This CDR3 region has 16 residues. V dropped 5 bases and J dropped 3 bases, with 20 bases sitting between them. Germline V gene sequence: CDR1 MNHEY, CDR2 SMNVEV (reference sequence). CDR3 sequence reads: CASSGIGGGKGYEQYF. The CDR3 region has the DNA TGTGCCAGCAGTGGAATAGGAGGGGGCAAGGGCTACGAGCAGTACTTC.

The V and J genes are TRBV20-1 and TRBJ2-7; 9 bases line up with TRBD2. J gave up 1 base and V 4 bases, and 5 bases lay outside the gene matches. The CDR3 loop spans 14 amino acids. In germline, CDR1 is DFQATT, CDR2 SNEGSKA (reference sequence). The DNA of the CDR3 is TGCAGTGCTAAGCGGGGGGCGGGTTCCTACGAGCAGTACTTC. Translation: CSAKRGAGSYEQYF.

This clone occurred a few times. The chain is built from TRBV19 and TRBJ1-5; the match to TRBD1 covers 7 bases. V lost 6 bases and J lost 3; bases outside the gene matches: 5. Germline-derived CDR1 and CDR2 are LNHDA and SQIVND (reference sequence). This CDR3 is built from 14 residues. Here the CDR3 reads CASRPGQANQPQHF. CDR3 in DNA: TGTGCCAGTAGACCCGGACAGGCCAATCAGCCCCAGCATTTT.

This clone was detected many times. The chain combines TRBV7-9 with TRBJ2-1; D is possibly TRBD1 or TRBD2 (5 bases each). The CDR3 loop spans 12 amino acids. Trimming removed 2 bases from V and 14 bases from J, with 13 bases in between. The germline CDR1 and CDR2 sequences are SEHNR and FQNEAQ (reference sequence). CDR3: CASSLPGTRKFF. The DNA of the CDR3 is TGTGCCAGCAGCTTACCCGGGACCAGGAAGTTCTTC.

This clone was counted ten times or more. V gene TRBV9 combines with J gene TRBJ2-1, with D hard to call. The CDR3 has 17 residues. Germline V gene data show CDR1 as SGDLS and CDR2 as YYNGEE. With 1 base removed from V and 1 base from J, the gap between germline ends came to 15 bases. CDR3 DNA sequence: TGTGCCAGCAGCGTAAATCTCGAACAGATATCCTACAATGAGCAGTTCTTC. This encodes CASSVNLEQISYNEQFF.

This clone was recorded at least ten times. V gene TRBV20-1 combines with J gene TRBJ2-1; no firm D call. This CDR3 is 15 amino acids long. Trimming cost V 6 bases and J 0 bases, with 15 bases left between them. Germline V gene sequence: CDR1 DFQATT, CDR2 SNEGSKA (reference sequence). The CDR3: CSALMPSRSYNEQFF. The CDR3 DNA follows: TGCAGTGCCCTGATGCCCAGCCGCTCCTACAATGAGCAGTTCTTC.

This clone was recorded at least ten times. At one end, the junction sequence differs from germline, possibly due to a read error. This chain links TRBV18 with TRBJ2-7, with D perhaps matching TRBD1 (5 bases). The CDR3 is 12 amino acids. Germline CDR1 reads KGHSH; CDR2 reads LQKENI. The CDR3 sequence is CASSSPRTEQYF. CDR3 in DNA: TGTGCCAGCTCATCACCACGGACAGAGCAGTACTTC.

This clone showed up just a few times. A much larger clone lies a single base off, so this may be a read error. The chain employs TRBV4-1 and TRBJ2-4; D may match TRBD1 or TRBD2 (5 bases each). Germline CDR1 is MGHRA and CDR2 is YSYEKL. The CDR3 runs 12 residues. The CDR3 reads CANSQRGDIQHF. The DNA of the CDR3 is TGCGCCAACAGCCAAAGGGGAGACATTCAGCACTTC.

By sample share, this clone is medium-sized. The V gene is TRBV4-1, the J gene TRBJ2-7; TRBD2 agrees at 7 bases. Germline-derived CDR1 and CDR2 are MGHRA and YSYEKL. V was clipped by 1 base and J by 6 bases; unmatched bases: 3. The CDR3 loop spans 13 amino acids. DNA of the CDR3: TGCGCCAGCAGCCAAGGGGAGGGACTCGAGCAGTACTTC. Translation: CASSQGEGLEQYF.

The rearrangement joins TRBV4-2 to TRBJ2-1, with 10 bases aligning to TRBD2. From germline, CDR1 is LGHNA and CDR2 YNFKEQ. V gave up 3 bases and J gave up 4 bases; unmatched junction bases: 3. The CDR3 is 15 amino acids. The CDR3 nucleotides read TGTGCCAGCAGCCAGTCTAGCGGGAGTTACAATGAGCAGTTCTTC. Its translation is CASSQSSGSYNEQFF.

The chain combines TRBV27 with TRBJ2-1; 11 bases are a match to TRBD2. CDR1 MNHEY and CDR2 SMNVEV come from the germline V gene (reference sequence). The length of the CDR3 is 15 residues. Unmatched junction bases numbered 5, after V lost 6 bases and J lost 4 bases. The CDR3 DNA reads TGTGCCAGCAGCTACACTAGCGGGAGTTACAATGAGCAGTTCTTC. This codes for CASSYTSGSYNEQFF.

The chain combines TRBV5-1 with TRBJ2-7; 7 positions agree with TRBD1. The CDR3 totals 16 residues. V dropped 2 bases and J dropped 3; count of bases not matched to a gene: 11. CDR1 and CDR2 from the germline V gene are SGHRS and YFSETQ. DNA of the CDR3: TGCGCCAGCAGCTTTGGGACAGCAATGGTGAACTACGAGCAGTACTTC. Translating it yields CASSFGTAMVNYEQYF. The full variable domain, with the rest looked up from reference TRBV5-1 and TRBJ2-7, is KAGVTQTPRYLIKTRGQQVTLSCSPISGHRSVSWYQQTPGQGLQFLFEYFSETQRNKGNFPGRFSGRQFSNSRSEMNVSTLELGDSALYLCASSFGTAMVNYEQYFGPGTRLTVT.

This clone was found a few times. The CDR3 loop is CATSDRTGALINTQYF. The CDR3 region has the DNA TGTGCCACCAGTGACCGTACAGGGGCGCTGATAAATACGCAGTATTTT. The chain uses TRBV24-1 and TRBJ2-3, with TRBD1 matching 7 bases. Germline V lookup: CDR1 KGHDR, CDR2 SFDVKD. The V and J ends lost 4 bases and 7 bases, in that order; junction bases with no gene match: 13. This CDR3 is 16 amino acids long.

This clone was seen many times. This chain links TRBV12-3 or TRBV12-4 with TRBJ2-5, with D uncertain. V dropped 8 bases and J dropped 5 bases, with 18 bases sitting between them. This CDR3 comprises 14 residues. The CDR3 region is CASLKSDAVETQYF. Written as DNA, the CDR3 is TGTGCCAGCCTTAAGAGTGACGCCGTGGAGACCCAGTACTTC.

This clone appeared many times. This CDR3 reads CSARVREGEASGANVLTF. DNA of the CDR3: TGCAGTGCTAGAGTAAGGGAGGGGGAGGCCTCTGGGGCCAACGTCCTGACTTTC. V usage is TRBV20-1 and J usage is TRBJ2-6; possible D gene TRBD2, 7 bases. This CDR3 has 18 amino acids. The V end lost 1 base, the J end lost 0 bases, and 16 bases lay between the germline ends. CDR1 DFQATT and CDR2 SNEGSKA come from the germline V gene (reference sequence).

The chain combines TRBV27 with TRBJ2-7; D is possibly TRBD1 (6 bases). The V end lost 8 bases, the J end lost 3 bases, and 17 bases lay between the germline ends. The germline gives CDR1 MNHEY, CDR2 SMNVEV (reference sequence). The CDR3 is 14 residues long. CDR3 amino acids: CASALGTSDYEQYF. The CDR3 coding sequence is TGTGCCAGCGCCCTCGGGACATCCGACTACGAGCAGTACTTC.

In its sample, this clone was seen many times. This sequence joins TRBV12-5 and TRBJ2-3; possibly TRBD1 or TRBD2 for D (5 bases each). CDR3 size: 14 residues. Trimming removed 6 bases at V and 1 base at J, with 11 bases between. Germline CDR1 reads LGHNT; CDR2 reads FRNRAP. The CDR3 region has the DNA TGTGCTAGTGGGTCGGGGCAGGGCACAGATACGCAGTATTTT. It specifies CASGSGQGTDTQYF.

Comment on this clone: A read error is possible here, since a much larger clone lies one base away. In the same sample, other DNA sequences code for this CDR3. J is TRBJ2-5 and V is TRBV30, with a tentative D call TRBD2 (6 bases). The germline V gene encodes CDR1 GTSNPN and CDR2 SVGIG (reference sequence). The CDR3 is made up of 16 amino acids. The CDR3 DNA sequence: TGCGCCTGGATGTCCCCCCTGGGTCCGCGGGGAGAGACCCAGTACTTC. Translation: CAWMSPLGPRGETQYF.